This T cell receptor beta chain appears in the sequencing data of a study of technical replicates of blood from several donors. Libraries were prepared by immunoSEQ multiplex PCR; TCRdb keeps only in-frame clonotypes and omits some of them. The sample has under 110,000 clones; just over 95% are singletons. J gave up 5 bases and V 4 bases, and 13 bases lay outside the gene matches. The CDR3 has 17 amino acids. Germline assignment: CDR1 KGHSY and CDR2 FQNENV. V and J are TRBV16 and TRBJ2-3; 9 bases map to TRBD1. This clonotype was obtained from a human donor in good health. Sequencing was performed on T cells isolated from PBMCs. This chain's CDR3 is CASSPAGLGQGKDTQYF. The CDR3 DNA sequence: TGTGCCAGCAGCCCAGCAGGATTGGGACAGGGTAAAGATACGCAGTATTTT.